Below are 8 T cell receptor beta chains sequenced from a single sample in a study of blood T cell repertoires in COVID-19. Method: immunoSEQ multiplex PCR; TCRdb's copy keeps in-frame clones and lacks some. The sample includes about 320,000 clones, about nine tenths of them seen just once. The sequenced sample was peripheral blood. Receptors originate from a young woman with COVID-19, enrolled during active disease.

The J gene is TRBJ1-2, the V gene TRBV2, with a weak D call TRBD1 (6 bases). Germline V gene sequence: CDR1 SNHLY, CDR2 FYNNEI. The V end lost 6 bases, the J end lost 6 bases, and 17 bases lay between the germline ends. The length of the CDR3 is 14 residues. DNA for the CDR3: TGTGCCAGCAGGACCCAAGACAGGTTCCATGGCTACACCTTC. Protein: CASRTQDRFHGYTF.

This clone was seen a handful of times. The gene calls are TRBV2 and TRBJ1-4; 11 nucleotides align to TRBD1. The germline CDR1 and CDR2 sequences are SNHLY and FYNNEI. The CDR3 spans 18 residues. Germline trimming cut 6 bases from V and 0 bases from J; bases unmatched to any gene: 9. Written as DNA, the CDR3 is TGTGCCAGCAGCGACCCCGGGACAGGGGGATCAACTAATGAAAAACTGTTTTTT. This sequence encodes CASSDPGTGGSTNEKLFF.

The chain combines TRBV11-2 with TRBJ2-7, with 10 bases lining up with TRBD2. Germline V gene data show CDR1 as SGHAT and CDR2 as FQNNGV. With V trimmed by 2 bases and J by 4 bases, 5 bases remained unmatched. This CDR3 spans 15 amino acids. In nucleotides, the CDR3 is TGTGCCAGCAGCTTATCGGTACTAGCGGGATACGAGCAGTACTTC. It translates to CASSLSVLAGYEQYF.

The chain combines TRBV2 with TRBJ2-4, with D perhaps matching TRBD1 (6 bases). The V and J ends lost 6 bases and 0 bases respectively, with 15 bases between them. Per the germline V gene, CDR1 is SNHLY and CDR2 is FYNNEI. CDR3 length: 16 residues. The CDR3 reads CASRLRTDLAKNIQYF. CDR3 DNA: TGTGCCAGCAGGCTAAGGACAGACCTAGCCAAAAACATTCAGTACTTC.

This sequence joins TRBV3-1 (or the pseudogene TRBV3-2) and TRBJ2-7; 7 nucleotides agree with TRBD1. V lost 6 bases, J lost 5 bases, and 7 bases stayed unmatched. CDR3 length: 13 residues. Germline V gives CDR1 LGHDT, CDR2 YNNKEL (reference sequence). In DNA, the CDR3 is TGTGCCAGCAGTAGGTTGACAGGGAACGAGCAGTACTTC. It codes for CASSRLTGNEQYF.

This clone has ten or more counts. Additional DNA sequences in this sample encode the identical CDR3. The chain joins TRBV14 to TRBJ2-7, with 12 bases lining up with TRBD1. From germline, CDR1 is SGHDN and CDR2 FVKESK. Trimming cost V 0 bases and J 8 bases; bases outside gene matches: 11. CDR3 length equals 17 residues. The CDR3 nucleotides read TGTGCCAGCAGCCAAGAAGGGTTTTGGGACAGGGGGCCGAAGCAGTACTTC. Translated: CASSQEGFWDRGPKQYF. Based on the CDR3 plus reference TRBV14 and TRBJ2-7, the full variable domain is EAGVTQFPSHSVIEKGQTVTLRCDPISGHDNLYWYRRVMGKEIKFLLHFVKESKQDESGMPNNRFLAERTGGTYSTLKVQPAELEDSGVYFCASSQEGFWDRGPKQYFGPGTRLTVT.

V usage is TRBV28 and J usage is TRBJ1-4; 7 bases are shared with TRBD1. Germline CDR1 reads MDHEN; CDR2 reads SYDVKM. The CDR3 contains 16 residues. V lost 3 bases, J lost 3 bases, and 7 bases stayed unmatched. The CDR3 coding sequence is TGTGCCAGCAGTTTTGATCCCGGGACAGCTAATGAAAAACTGTTTTTT. Protein: CASSFDPGTANEKLFF.

This clone was recorded once. This chain joins TRBV5-1 and TRBJ2-5; 7 positions agree with TRBD1. V was clipped by 0 bases and J by 3 bases; unmatched bases: 2. In germline, CDR1 is SGHRS, CDR2 YFSETQ. CDR3 length: 14 residues. As DNA, the CDR3 is TGCGCCAGCAGCTTGGTAGGGGGCGAAGAGACCCAGTACTTC. Translation: CASSLVGGEETQYF.